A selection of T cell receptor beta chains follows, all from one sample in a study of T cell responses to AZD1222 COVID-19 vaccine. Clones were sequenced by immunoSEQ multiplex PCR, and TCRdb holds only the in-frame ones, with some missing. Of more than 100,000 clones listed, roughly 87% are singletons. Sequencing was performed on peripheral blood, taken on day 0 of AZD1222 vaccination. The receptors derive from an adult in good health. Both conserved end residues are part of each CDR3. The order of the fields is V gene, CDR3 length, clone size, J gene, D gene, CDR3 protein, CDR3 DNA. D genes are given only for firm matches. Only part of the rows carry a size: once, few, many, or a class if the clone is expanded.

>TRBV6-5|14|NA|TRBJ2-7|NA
CATQFFGGSYEQYF
TGTGCCACCCAGTTTTTTGGGGGATCCTACGAGCAGTACTTC
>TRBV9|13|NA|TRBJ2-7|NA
CASSPGFPYEQYF
TGTGCCAGCAGCCCAGGATTTCCCTACGAGCAGTACTTC
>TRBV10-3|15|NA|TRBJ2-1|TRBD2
CAISEGLAGSSEQFF
TGTGCCATCAGTGAAGGCCTAGCGGGATCTAGTGAGCAGTTCTTC
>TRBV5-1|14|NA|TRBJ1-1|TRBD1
CASSLDRGVTEAFF
TGCGCCAGCAGCTTGGACAGGGGTGTCACTGAAGCTTTCTTT
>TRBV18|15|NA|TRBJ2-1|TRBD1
CASSPLGTGDNEQFF
TGTGCCAGCTCACCACTCGGGACAGGGGATAATGAGCAGTTCTTC
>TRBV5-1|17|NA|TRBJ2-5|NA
CASSLDRDTVWKETQYF
TGCGCCAGCAGCTTGGATCGGGACACAGTCTGGAAAGAGACCCAGTACTTC
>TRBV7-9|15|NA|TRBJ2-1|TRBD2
CASSFSGDSYNEQFF
TGTGCCAGCAGCTTTAGCGGGGACTCCTACAATGAGCAGTTCTTC
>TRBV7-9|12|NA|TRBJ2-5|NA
CASSITGETQYF
TGTGCCAGCAGCATAACCGGAGAGACCCAGTACTTC
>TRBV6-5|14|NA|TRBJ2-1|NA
CASSLQGPDDEQFF
TGTGCCAGCAGTTTACAGGGTCCCGACGATGAGCAGTTCTTC
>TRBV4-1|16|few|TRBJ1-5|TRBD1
CASSHLGQGRNQPQHF
TGCGCCAGCAGCCACCTGGGACAGGGGCGTAATCAGCCCCAGCATTTT
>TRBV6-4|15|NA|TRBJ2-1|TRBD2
CASSVGLAGPNEQFF
TGTGCCAGCAGTGTCGGACTAGCGGGCCCCAATGAGCAGTTCTTC
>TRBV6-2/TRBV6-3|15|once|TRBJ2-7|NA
CASSYPNQGFYEQYF
TGTGCCAGCAGTTACCCTAATCAGGGTTTCTACGAGCAGTACTTC
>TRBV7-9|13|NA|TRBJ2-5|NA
CASSYRRQETQYF
TGTGCCAGCAGCTACAGGAGGCAAGAGACCCAGTACTTC
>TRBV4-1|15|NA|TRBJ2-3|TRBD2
CASSRAGGLTDTQYF
TGCGCCAGCAGCCGAGCGGGGGGTCTCACAGATACGCAGTATTTT
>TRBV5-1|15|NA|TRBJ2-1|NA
CASSLVGESYNEQFF
TGCGCCAGCAGCTTGGTGGGGGAATCCTACAATGAGCAGTTCTTC
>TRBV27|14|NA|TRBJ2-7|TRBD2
CASSSSGGLYEQYF
TGTGCCAGCAGTTCTAGCGGGGGGCTTTACGAGCAGTACTTC
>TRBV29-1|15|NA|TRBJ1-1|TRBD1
CSVAQGAGERTEAFF
TGCAGCGTTGCCCAGGGGGCGGGGGAGAGGACTGAAGCTTTCTTT
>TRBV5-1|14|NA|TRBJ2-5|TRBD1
CASTGTAAGETQYF
TGCGCCAGCACCGGGACAGCAGCCGGGGAGACCCAGTACTTC
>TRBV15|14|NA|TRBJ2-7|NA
CATSRDRTSYEQYF
TGTGCCACCAGCAGAGATAGGACCTCCTACGAGCAGTACTTC
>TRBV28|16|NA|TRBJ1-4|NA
CASSSILGWSNEKLFF
TGTGCCAGCAGTTCAATCTTAGGGTGGTCTAATGAAAAACTGTTTTTT
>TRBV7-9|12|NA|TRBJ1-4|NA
CASSLWQSQLFF
TGTGCCAGCAGCTTATGGCAAAGTCAACTGTTTTTT
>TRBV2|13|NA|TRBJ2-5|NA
CASRVIVSETQYF
TGTGCCAGCAGGGTCATAGTCTCGGAGACCCAGTACTTC
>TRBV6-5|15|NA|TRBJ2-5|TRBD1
CASSPDRGLQETQYF
TGTGCCAGCAGCCCAGACAGGGGTTTACAAGAGACCCAGTACTTC
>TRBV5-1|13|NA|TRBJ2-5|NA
CASSLQTLETQYF
TGCGCCAGCAGCTTACAAACTCTGGAGACCCAGTACTTC
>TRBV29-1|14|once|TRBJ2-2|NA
CSAVPGRNTGELFF
TGCAGCGCCGTACCCGGGAGGAACACCGGGGAGCTGTTTTTT
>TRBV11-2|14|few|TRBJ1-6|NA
CASSYPGERSPLHF
TGTGCCAGCAGCTATCCAGGGGAGAGATCACCCCTCCACTTT
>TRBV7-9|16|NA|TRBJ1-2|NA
CASSLGQGQLGYGYTF
TGTGCCAGCAGCCTTGGGCAGGGGCAATTAGGCTATGGCTACACCTTC
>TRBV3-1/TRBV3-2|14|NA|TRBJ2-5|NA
CASSQTTAQETQYF
TGTGCCAGCAGCCAAACCACAGCTCAAGAGACCCAGTACTTC
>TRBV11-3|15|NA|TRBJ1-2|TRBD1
CASSPRGDRVSGYTF
TGTGCCAGCAGCCCTCGAGGGGACAGGGTTTCGGGCTACACCTTC
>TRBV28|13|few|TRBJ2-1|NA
CASRGGGGHEQFF
TGTGCCAGCAGGGGGGGCGGAGGCCATGAGCAGTTCTTC
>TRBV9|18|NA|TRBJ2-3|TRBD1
CASSVATSTGGAGDTQYF
TGTGCCAGCAGCGTAGCTACAAGTACAGGGGGCGCAGGAGATACGCAGTATTTT
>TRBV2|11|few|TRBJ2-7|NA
CASQDLYEQYF
TGTGCCAGCCAAGACTTGTACGAGCAGTACTTC
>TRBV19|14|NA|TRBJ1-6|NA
CASSMNRVNSPLHF
TGTGCCAGTAGTATGAACAGAGTTAATTCACCCCTCCACTTT
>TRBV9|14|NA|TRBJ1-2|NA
CASSVAERNYGYTF
TGTGCCAGCAGCGTCGCCGAAAGGAACTATGGCTACACCTTC
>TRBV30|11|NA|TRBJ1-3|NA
CAWSGGNTIYF
TGTGCCTGGAGTGGGGGAAACACCATATATTTT
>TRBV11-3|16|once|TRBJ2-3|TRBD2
CASSFPGAGGPDTQYF
TGTGCCAGCAGCTTCCCAGGAGCGGGAGGCCCAGATACGCAGTATTTT
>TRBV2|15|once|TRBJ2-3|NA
CASSARGFSADTQYF
TGTGCCAGCAGCGCCAGAGGGTTTAGCGCAGATACGCAGTATTTT
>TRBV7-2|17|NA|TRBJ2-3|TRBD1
CASSSSGTGYEGDTQYF
TGTGCCAGCAGCTCCTCCGGGACAGGGTATGAGGGAGATACGCAGTATTTT
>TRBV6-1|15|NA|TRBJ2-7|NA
CASSEPRVEFGEQYF
TGTGCCAGCAGTGAACCCAGGGTTGAGTTTGGCGAGCAGTACTTC
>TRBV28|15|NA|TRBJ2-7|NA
CASSPRGVAGYEQYF
TGTGCCAGCAGTCCCAGGGGGGTAGCGGGCTACGAGCAGTACTTC
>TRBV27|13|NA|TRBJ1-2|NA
CASSLNGGYGYTF
TGTGCCAGCAGTTTAAACGGCGGCTATGGCTACACCTTC
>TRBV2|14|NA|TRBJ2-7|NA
CASSADPLSYEQYF
TGTGCCAGCAGTGCGGACCCGCTCTCCTACGAGCAGTACTTC
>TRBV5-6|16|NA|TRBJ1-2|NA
CASSYYGTTGGYGYTF
TGTGCCAGCAGCTATTACGGGACGACCGGAGGCTATGGCTACACCTTC